Below, 27 T cell receptor beta chains from the same sample are listed, as sequenced in a study of T-cell memory formation after mild COVID-19. Each CDR3 protein is one row after TCRdb ran MiXCR on the 5' RACE reads. The sample has more than 350,000 distinct CDR3 sequences; about 21% are singletons. The material sequenced was PBMCs or a T cell subset sorted from them (not recorded which). The source is an adult woman who had mild COVID-19 (a few samples of this study predate the infection). Cell type and time point are not known.

The chain links TRBV24-1 to TRBJ2-7; TRBD2 might be the D (6 bases). Trimming shortened V by 4 bases and J by 7 bases, and 13 bases separated the two germline ends. The CDR3 has 13 residues. CDR1 is KGHDR and CDR2 is SFDVKD in the germline V gene. The CDR3 nucleotides read TGTGCCACCAGTGAGCCCCCAGGGAGGGAGCAGTACTTC. As protein: CATSEPPGREQYF.

CDR3 residues: CASSPTGAGNTIYF. The CDR3 DNA follows: TGTGCCAGCAGTCCAACAGGGGCTGGAAACACCATATATTTT. This rearrangement joins TRBV12-3 or TRBV12-4 to TRBJ1-3, with TRBD1 matching over 7 bases. J was trimmed by 2 bases and V by 5 bases; bases with no gene match: 3. CDR3 size: 14 residues.

This chain connects TRBV9 to TRBJ2-7, with 8 bases that match TRBD1. The ends lost 0 bases at V and 2 bases at J; junction bases unmatched: 1. CDR3 length: 14 amino acids. The V gene's germline CDR1 is SGDLS and CDR2 YYNGEE. The CDR3 protein is CASSVGTGTYEQYF. The CDR3 DNA sequence: TGTGCCAGCAGCGTAGGGACAGGGACCTACGAGCAGTACTTC. The entire variable domain, with the rest obtained from reference TRBV9 and TRBJ2-7, is as follows: DSGVTQTPKHLITATGQRVTLRCSPRSGDLSVYWYQQSLDQGLQFLIQYYNGEERAKGNILERFSAQQFPDLHSELNLSSLELGDSALYFCASSVGTGTYEQYFGPGTRLTVT.

This clonotype came up many times. The CDR3, as DNA: TGTGCCAGCAGCTTAATGGACAGGGCACGGGGTGAGCAGTTCTTC. Translated: CASSLMDRARGEQFF. The V call is TRBV7-3, the J call TRBJ2-1; TRBD1 agrees at 8 bases. The J segment lost 9 bases and the V segment lost 1 base, leaving 8 bases of the junction unmatched. CDR1 and CDR2 (germline): SGHTA, FQGTGA. The CDR3 extends over 15 amino acids. Full variable domain (remainder filled in from reference TRBV7-3 and TRBJ2-1): GAGVSQTPSNKVTEKGKYVELRCDPISGHTALYWYRQSLGQGPEFLIYFQGTGAADDSGLPNDRFFAVRPEGSVSTLKIQRTERGDSAVYLCASSLMDRARGEQFFGPGTRLTVL.

This sequence joins TRBV7-9 and TRBJ1-1; 7 bases line up with TRBD1. Looked up from germline, CDR1 is SEHNR and CDR2 is FQNEAQ (reference sequence). V was pared by 7 bases and J by 1 base, with 6 bases of the junction left unmatched. This CDR3 region has 14 residues. In DNA form, the CDR3 reads TGTGCCAGCACGAGGACAGGCGGGAACACTGAAGCTTTCTTT. Its protein product is CASTRTGGNTEAFF.

This clonotype was picked up one time. V is TRBV11-1 and J is TRBJ2-1; 9 bases are shared with TRBD2. The germline V gene has CDR1 SGHAT and CDR2 FQDESV (reference sequence). This CDR3 has 18 amino acids. With V trimmed by 3 bases and J by 0 bases, 9 bases remained unmatched. CDR3 sequence: CASSFLAGAEHSYNEQFF. The CDR3 bases are TGTGCCAGCAGCTTTTTAGCGGGAGCGGAACACTCCTACAATGAGCAGTTCTTC.

This clonotype has ten or more counts. The chain is built from TRBV7-2 and TRBJ2-1; perhaps TRBD2 as D (7 bases). Germline values: CDR1 SGHTA, CDR2 FQGNSA. Trimming took 0 bases from V and 8 from J, leaving 14 bases between them. This CDR3 region has 15 residues. The CDR3 here is CASSLAGGRVDEQFF. DNA of the CDR3: TGTGCCAGCAGCTTAGCGGGGGGGCGGGTCGATGAGCAGTTCTTC.

This clonotype came up many times. The chain combines TRBV7-2 with TRBJ2-1; TRBD2 matches at 7 bases. The CDR3 runs to 16 residues. V lost 5 bases, J lost 4 bases, and 11 bases stayed unmatched. Germline V gene sequence: CDR1 SGHTA, CDR2 FQGNSA. The CDR3 loop reads CASSRGSRGVYNEQFF. In DNA form, the CDR3 reads TGTGCCAGCAGCCGAGGGAGTCGGGGGGTTTACAATGAGCAGTTCTTC.

The CDR3 DNA reads as TGTGCCAGCAGCCCCTGGGACGGAGCCTACGAGCAGTACTTC. It specifies CASSPWDGAYEQYF. The genes are TRBV11-2 and TRBJ2-7; D is tentatively TRBD1 or TRBD2 (5 bases each). This CDR3 spans 14 amino acids. CDR1 SGHAT and CDR2 FQNNGV come from the germline V gene. With 5 bases removed from V and 2 bases from J, the gap between germline ends came to 13 bases.

The chain carries TRBV6-5 and TRBJ1-6; no firm D call. CDR1 and CDR2 (germline): MNHEY, SVGAGI. The V end lost 2 bases, the J end lost 6 bases, and 5 bases lay between the germline ends. This CDR3 is 13 amino acids long. The CDR3 protein is CASSYTSNSPLHF. The DNA for the CDR3 is TGTGCCAGCAGTTACACTTCTAATTCACCCCTCCACTTT.

This clonotype turned up a few times. The genes are TRBV6-5 and TRBJ2-2; either TRBD1 or TRBD2 may fit D (5 bases each). CDR3 size: 17 residues. Germline values: CDR1 MNHEY, CDR2 SVGAGI. V was clipped by 0 bases and J by 1 base, with 12 bases between them. The CDR3 nucleotides are TGTGCCAGCAGTTACTCGAGGGTTGGGGGGAACACCGGGGAGCTGTTTTTT. As protein: CASSYSRVGGNTGELFF.

The genes are TRBV5-1 and TRBJ2-2; the match to TRBD2 covers 8 bases. CDR3 length: 17 amino acids. V dropped 0 bases and J dropped 3; count of bases not matched to a gene: 7. The germline gives CDR1 SGHRS, CDR2 YFSETQ. The CDR3 here is CASSLEPAGVDTGELFF. DNA for the CDR3: TGCGCCAGCAGCTTGGAGCCAGCGGGGGTGGACACCGGGGAGCTGTTTTTT.

This clonotype came up a few times. This chain uses TRBV4-2 with TRBJ2-1, with 10 positions matching TRBD2. After removal of 4 bases from V and 2 bases from J, the junction contained 5 bases not matched to a gene. This CDR3 region has 16 residues. Looked up from germline, CDR1 is LGHNA and CDR2 is YNFKEQ. The DNA for the CDR3 is TGTGCCAGCAGCCCGAACCTAGCGGGGGCCTACAATGAGCAGTTCTTC. Amino acids: CASSPNLAGAYNEQFF.

This clonotype was seen a handful of times. The chain uses TRBV5-1 and TRBJ1-6; TRBD1 matches 7 bases. The CDR3 spans 16 residues. CDR1 is SGHRS, CDR2 YFSETQ, per germline. V shed 4 bases and J 14 bases; nucleotides not matched to a gene: 18. The CDR3 DNA follows: TGCGCCAGCAGCCCCCGGTCCGGCAGGGGGACCGACGCCCTCCACTTT. It codes for CASSPRSGRGTDALHF.

CDR3 loop: CASSRGAGGEQYF. The CDR3 DNA is TGTGCCAGCAGCAGAGGGGCAGGGGGCGAGCAGTACTTC. The chain joins TRBV9 to TRBJ2-7, with 7 bases fitting TRBD1. The germline V gene encodes CDR1 SGDLS and CDR2 YYNGEE. V was pared by 4 bases and J by 6 bases, with 7 bases of the junction left unmatched. The CDR3 totals 13 residues.

This chain's CDR3 is CASSSSTESNIQYF. CDR3 coding DNA: TGTGCCAGCAGCAGTTCTACAGAGTCCAACATTCAGTACTTC. This rearrangement joins TRBV21-1 to TRBJ2-4; the DNA was not compared with TRBD2, the D call given in the table. TRBV21-1 has pseudogene status. CDR3 length: 14 amino acids.

This clonotype has a handful of counts. The chain recombines TRBV3-1 with TRBJ2-3, with 12 bases identical to TRBD2. From germline, CDR1 is LGHDT and CDR2 YNNKEL (reference sequence). There are 19 residues in the CDR3. V shed 1 base and J 5 bases; nucleotides not matched to a gene: 13. This CDR3 is CASSQAELAGGLLRDTQYF. CDR3 nucleotide sequence: TGTGCCAGCAGCCAAGCTGAACTAGCGGGGGGTTTATTACGAGATACGCAGTATTTT.

CDR3 region: CASSPPSGYEQYF. CDR3 bases: TGCGCCAGCAGCCCCCCCAGCGGATACGAGCAGTACTTC. The V call is TRBV5-1, the J call TRBJ2-7; D perhaps matches TRBD2 (5 bases). The CDR3 spans 13 residues. Germline loops: CDR1 SGHRS, CDR2 YFSETQ. With 4 bases removed from V and 4 bases from J, the gap between germline ends came to 12 bases.

In this sample, this clonotype turned up a few times. The V call is TRBV5-4, the J call TRBJ2-4, with D perhaps TRBD2 (5 bases). Per germline, CDR1 SGHNT and CDR2 YYREEE (reference sequence). This CDR3 has 14 amino acids. V was shortened by 4 bases and J by 6 bases, with 14 bases between the two germline ends. This CDR3 is CASSNRGGGNIQYF. The CDR3 DNA reads as TGTGCCAGCAGCAACCGGGGTGGCGGAAACATTCAGTACTTC.

This clonotype was detected a few times. The V and J genes are TRBV4-1 and TRBJ2-7, with D hard to call. V gave up 0 bases and J gave up 5 bases, with 11 bases separating them. Germline loops: CDR1 MGHRA, CDR2 YSYEKL. This CDR3 is 14 amino acids long. The CDR3 DNA is TGCGCCAGCAGCCAAGAAAATTCGGGTAACGAGCAGTACTTC. It yields the protein CASSQENSGNEQYF.

As concerns this clonotype: One base away lies a much larger clone, so this may be a sequencing read error. The V and J genes are TRBV5-1 and TRBJ2-5, with 10 bases matching TRBD1. The CDR3 covers 16 residues. In germline, CDR1 is SGHRS, CDR2 YFSETQ. The ends lost 1 base at V and 5 bases at J; junction bases unmatched: 8. DNA for the CDR3: TGCGCCAGCAGCTTGTCGCAGGACAGGGGGGTGGAGACCCAGTACTTC. Translation: CASSLSQDRGVETQYF. Looking up the rest from reference TRBV5-1 and TRBJ2-5 gives the full variable domain: KAGVTQTPRYLIKTRGQQVTLSCSPISGHRSVSWYQQTPGQGLQFLFEYFSETQRNKGNFPGRFSGRQFSNSRSEMNVSTLELGDSALYLCASSLSQDRGVETQYFGPGTRLLVL.

This clonotype was observed a handful of times. V and J are TRBV6-6 and TRBJ2-1; the match to TRBD2 covers 7 bases. J lost 9 bases, V lost 0 bases, and 5 bases had no gene match. The germline V gene encodes CDR1 MNHNY and CDR2 SVGAGI (reference sequence). The CDR3 is 14 residues long. The CDR3 loop is CASSYSGGSGEQFF. In nucleotides, the CDR3 is TGTGCCAGCAGTTACTCGGGAGGGTCCGGTGAGCAGTTCTTC.

This sequence joins TRBV12-3 or TRBV12-4 and TRBJ2-3; 16 nucleotides align to TRBD2. The length of the CDR3 is 17 residues. V lost 5 bases to trimming and J lost 3 bases; unmatched junction nucleotides: 5. This CDR3 is CASSLGTSGGATDTQYF. DNA of the CDR3: TGTGCCAGCAGTCTTGGGACTAGCGGGGGGGCGACAGATACGCAGTATTTT.

A word on this clonotype: A read error may account for a junction end that differs from germline. The CDR3 reads CASSERQTF. The CDR3 nucleotides read TGTGCCAGCTCGGAAAGACAGACCTTC. This chain connects TRBV7-9 to TRBJ2-4, with a weak D call TRBD1 (5 bases). The CDR3 covers 9 residues. CDR1 and CDR2 (germline): SEHNR, FQNEAQ (reference sequence).

This clonotype was observed a handful of times. The genes are TRBV7-8 and TRBJ2-1; maybe TRBD1 (5 bases). Per germline, CDR1 SGHVS and CDR2 FQNEAQ. The V end lost 1 base, the J end lost 8 bases, and 9 bases lay between the germline ends. The CDR3 loop spans 13 amino acids. The CDR3 protein is CASSLGGWDEQFF. As DNA, the CDR3 is TGTGCCAGCAGCTTAGGGGGCTGGGATGAGCAGTTCTTC.

This sequence joins TRBV3-1 and TRBJ1-1; D unclear. Germline V gives CDR1 LGHDT, CDR2 YNNKEL (reference sequence). V was cut by 1 base and J by 6 bases, with 9 bases left in between. CDR3 size: 13 residues. CDR3: CASSQVGPSEAFF. The CDR3 DNA is TGTGCCAGCAGCCAAGTCGGCCCTTCTGAAGCTTTCTTT. The complete variable domain, with remaining parts taken from reference TRBV3-1 and TRBJ1-1, reads DTAVSQTPKYLVTQMGNDKSIKCEQNLGHDTMYWYKQDSKKFLKIMFSYNNKELIINETVPNRFSPKSPDKAHLNLHINSLELGDSAVYFCASSQVGPSEAFFGQGTRLTVV.

This clonotype showed up just a few times. V gene TRBV24-1 combines with J gene TRBJ2-1; no clear D. This CDR3 comprises 14 residues. Per the germline V gene, CDR1 is KGHDR and CDR2 is SFDVKD. The V and J ends lost 2 bases and 6 bases respectively, with 10 bases between them. CDR3 nucleotide sequence: TGTGCCACCAGTGATTACGAAACGGCCAATGAGCAGTTCTTC. Protein: CATSDYETANEQFF.